These T cell receptor beta chains were read from a single sample in a study of vaccination and CD4 T cells after COVID-19. TCRdb fed the PCR reads into MiXCR, producing one record per CDR3 protein. The sample records fewer than 15,000 distinct CDR3 sequences, about 43% being singletons. These TCRs are of unknown antigen specificity. Material for sequencing was CD4+ T cells from blood, cultured in vitro. Every receptor here comes from a human donor who had recovered from COVID-19. Each CDR3 is given with its conserved first and last residue. D genes are given only for firm matches. The size of a clone is reported for some rows only, either as once, few or many, or as a class for expanded clones.

v_call	clone_size	d_call	j_call	cdr3_length	cdr3_nt	cdr3_aa
TRBV10-1	-	-	TRBJ2-2	14	TGCGCCAGCAGTGATCAGCTGAACACCGGGGAGCTGTTTTTT	CASSDQLNTGELFF
TRBV24-1	few	TRBD1	TRBJ2-5	15	TGTGCCACCAGTGATCCCGGGACAGTTAAAGAGACCCAGTACTTC	CATSDPGTVKETQYF
TRBV11-1	-	-	TRBJ2-3	15	TGTGCCAGCAGCCTTTGGGGCGACCGCACAGATACGCAGTATTTT	CASSLWGDRTDTQYF
TRBV11-3	few	TRBD1	TRBJ1-2	14	TGTGCCAGCAGCTTAACAGGGGAGACCTTTGGCTACACCTTC	CASSLTGETFGYTF
TRBV6-5	-	-	TRBJ1-2	13	TGTGCCAGCAGTTTGGGGGTTAACTATGGCTACACCTTC	CASSLGVNYGYTF
TRBV7-2	-	TRBD2	TRBJ2-1	18	TGTGCCAGCAGCTTGGCTAGCGGGGGGCATCCTGGATTCAATGAGCAGTTCTTC	CASSLASGGHPGFNEQFF
TRBV2	-	-	TRBJ2-7	12	TGTGCCAGCAAGTGGGATTCCTACGAGCAGTACTTC	CASKWDSYEQYF
TRBV12-3/TRBV12-4	-	-	TRBJ2-1	15	TGTGCCAGCAGGTCCGGGACAACCTTAGACAATGAGCAGTTCTTC	CASRSGTTLDNEQFF
TRBV20-1	-	-	TRBJ1-1	18	TGCAGTGCTAGAGATCGCCACCCATGGAGTCAAACGGCCTATGAAGCTTTCTTT	CSARDRHPWSQTAYEAFF
TRBV28	-	-	TRBJ1-6	15	TGTGCCAGCAGACCCGGGGGCCTAAATAATTCACCCCTCCACTTT	CASRPGGLNNSPLHF
TRBV29-1	-	-	TRBJ1-2	15	TGCAGCGTTGGGCGAGTTCCGGTAACTAACTATGTCTACACCTTC	CSVGRVPVTNYVYTF
TRBV10-2	-	TRBD1	TRBJ1-6	13	TGCGCCAGCAGAGGACAGGAAAATTCACCCCTCCACTTT	CASRGQENSPLHF
TRBV10-2	-	-	TRBJ1-3	14	TGCGCCAGCAGTGAGCGGATCTCTGGAAACACCATATATTTT	CASSERISGNTIYF
TRBV12-5	few	-	TRBJ1-5	13	TGTGCTAGTGGTGGGGACGGGGATCAGCCCCAGCATTTT	CASGGDGDQPQHF
TRBV7-8	-	TRBD1	TRBJ1-1	15	TGTGCCAGCAGCTTTGGACAGGGTCGTGCAACTGAAGCTTTCTTT	CASSFGQGRATEAFF
TRBV7-8	few	-	TRBJ2-5	17	TGTGCCAGCAGCTTAGCTAGGGGCGCCGGCCTCCAAGAGACCCAGTACTTC	CASSLARGAGLQETQYF
TRBV27	few	TRBD1	TRBJ1-2	14	TGTGCCAGCAGGAAACAGGGGATTCTCTATGGCTACACCTTC	CASRKQGILYGYTF
TRBV19	-	-	TRBJ2-6	16	TGTGCCAGTACCCCCATAGCGGCCTCTGGGGCCAACGTCCTGACTTTC	CASTPIAASGANVLTF